This T cell receptor beta chain was found in a study of T cells after posttransplantation cyclophosphamide. Study-wide results and limits: TRB clonality was highly associated with recipient CMV seropositivity and reactivation.

Libraries were prepared by immunoSEQ multiplex PCR; TCRdb keeps only in-frame clonotypes and omits some of them. The data hold roughly 10,000 clones, with roughly 90% observed a single time. For this clone: Its specificity is not known.

Controls had myeloablative marrow grafts with methotrexate and calcineurin inhibitor, sampled at 1 year. The CDR3 is 14 amino acids. The V end was cut by 9 bases, the J end by 6 bases, with 17 bases between. The TCR originated in a male patient in his fifties who received an allogeneic stem cell transplant from an unrelated donor, was CMV-positive, and had chronic GVHD only. Certain T cells may be donor cells from the graft. Here the sequenced sample was PBMCs, taken roughly 61 weeks after allogeneic stem cell transplant with calcineurin inhibitor and methotrexate. The rearrangement uses TRBV23-1 and TRBJ2-2; D not resolved. Being an ORF, TRBV23-1 has a function that is uncertain. The CDR3 reads CARVPAGIPGELFF. CDR3 coding DNA: TGCGCCAGGGTACCGGCAGGTATCCCCGGGGAGCTGTTTTTT.